A single sample gave rise to the 23 T cell receptor beta chains below, sequenced in a study of T cell clonotyping in hematopoietic cell transplantation. Generated by immunoSEQ multiplex PCR, the TCRdb table keeps only in-frame clones and is missing some. The data hold 10,000 to 15,000 clones, with around 90% observed a single time. Sequenced input: peripheral blood mononuclear cells. All receptors derive from a woman aged 45-60 years in good health. Some clones in this sample may be carry-over from other donors' samples.

The chain combines TRBV5-1 with TRBJ1-5; D perhaps matches TRBD1 (5 bases). CDR1 SGHRS and CDR2 YFSETQ come from the germline V gene. With 4 bases removed from V and 2 bases from J, the gap between germline ends came to 10 bases. The CDR3 length is 14 residues. The chain's CDR3 is CASSPDSGNQPQHF. CDR3 nucleotide sequence: TGCGCCAGCAGCCCTGACAGCGGCAATCAGCCCCAGCATTTT.

This chain uses TRBV28 with TRBJ2-2; possibly TRBD1 for D (6 bases). V dropped 2 bases and J dropped 7 bases, with 11 bases sitting between them. CDR1 is MDHEN, CDR2 SYDVKM, per germline. This CDR3 comprises 14 residues. The CDR3, as DNA: TGTGCCAGCAGTTTAAATCCAGGGGACGGGGAGCTGTTTTTT. Protein sequence: CASSLNPGDGELFF.

The chain couples TRBV5-6 to TRBJ1-3; 7 bases agree with TRBD1. V gave up 4 bases and J gave up 0 bases; unmatched junction bases: 7. Germline CDR1 and CDR2: SGHDT and YYEEEE. This CDR3 has 16 residues. In nucleotides, the CDR3 is TGTGCCAGCAGCCCCAGGGGGACGAGCTCTGGAAACACCATATATTTT. Amino acids: CASSPRGTSSGNTIYF. The complete variable domain, with remaining parts taken from reference TRBV5-6 and TRBJ1-3, reads DAGVTQSPTHLIKTRGQQVTLRCSPKSGHDTVSWYQQALGQGPQFIFQYYEEEERQRGNFPDRFSGHQFPNYSSELNVNALLLGDSALYLCASSPRGTSSGNTIYFGEGSWLTVV.

This clone was recorded once. The chain joins TRBV7-2 to TRBJ1-4, with a weak D call TRBD1 (5 bases). Germline CDR1 is SGHTA and CDR2 is FQGNSA. The CDR3 has 15 residues. Trimming pared 2 bases from V and 3 bases from J, leaving 10 bases between. The CDR3 DNA reads as TGTGCCAGCAGCTTAAAGGGGAGGCCTAATGAAAAACTGTTTTTT. It yields the protein CASSLKGRPNEKLFF.

This rearrangement joins TRBV29-1 to TRBJ2-5, with TRBD1 matching over 9 bases. Trimming cost V 7 bases and J 5 bases; bases outside gene matches: 11. Germline-derived CDR1 and CDR2 are SQVTM and ANQGSEA. This CDR3 is built from 14 residues. CDR3 coding DNA: TGCAGCGCTCCCGGGACAGGGCATGCGGAGACCCAGTACTTC. It is translated as CSAPGTGHAETQYF.

The rearrangement links TRBV6-6 to TRBJ2-1, with unresolved D. Germline V gene sequence: CDR1 MNHNY, CDR2 SVGAGI (reference sequence). This CDR3 is 16 amino acids long. V gave up 0 bases and J gave up 1 base, with 10 bases separating them. Written as DNA, the CDR3 is TGTGCCAGCAGTTACTCGAATCGGCGGTCCTACAATGAGCAGTTCTTC. It yields the protein CASSYSNRRSYNEQFF.

The chain links TRBV27 to TRBJ1-2; 8 nucleotides match TRBD1. The V and J ends lost 3 bases and 8 bases, in that order; junction bases with no gene match: 5. Germline assignment: CDR1 MNHEY and CDR2 SMNVEV (reference sequence). This CDR3 comprises 13 residues. The CDR3 bases are TGTGCCAGCAGTTTCACAGGGGGTACGGGCTACACCTTC. Its protein is CASSFTGGTGYTF.

The chain uses TRBV30 and TRBJ2-3; no clear D gene. From germline, CDR1 is GTSNPN and CDR2 SVGIG (reference sequence). The CDR3 covers 15 residues. The V end lost 3 bases, the J end lost 0 bases, and 13 bases lay between the germline ends. DNA of the CDR3: TGTGCCTGGAGCAAAACCGCCTCTAGCACAGATACGCAGTATTTT. It yields the protein CAWSKTASSTDTQYF.

The chain has TRBV7-6 and TRBJ2-6, with 8 bases lining up with TRBD1. CDR1 is SGHVS and CDR2 is FNYEAQ in the germline V gene. The length of the CDR3 is 19 residues. Trimming removed 1 base from V and 0 bases from J; junction bases left unmatched: 8. The CDR3 protein is CASSLVPGQEPSGANVLTF. CDR3 in DNA: TGTGCCAGCAGCTTAGTACCGGGACAGGAGCCCTCTGGGGCCAACGTCCTGACTTTC. The full variable domain, with the rest looked up from reference TRBV7-6 and TRBJ2-6, is GAGVSQSPRYKVTKRGQDVALRCDPISGHVSLYWYRQALGQGPEFLTYFNYEAQQDKSGLPNDRFSAERPEGSISTLTIQRTEQRDSAMYRCASSLVPGQEPSGANVLTFGAGSRLTVL.

The chain recombines TRBV19 with TRBJ1-6, with TRBD1 matching over 8 bases. CDR1 is LNHDA, CDR2 SQIVND, per germline (reference sequence). This CDR3 comprises 15 residues. The ends lost 9 bases at V and 0 bases at J; junction bases unmatched: 4. DNA for the CDR3: TGTGCCAGCACAACAGGGGGCTCCTATAATTCACCCCTCCACTTT. It translates to CASTTGGSYNSPLHF. Drawing the rest from reference TRBV19 and TRBJ1-6, the complete variable domain is DGGITQSPKYLFRKEGQNVTLSCEQNLNHDAMYWYRQDPGQGLRLIYYSQIVNDFQKGDIAEGYSVSREKKESFPLTVTSAQKNPTAFYLCASTTGGSYNSPLHFGNGTRLTVT.

The rearrangement uses TRBV14 and TRBJ2-7; 9 nucleotides align to TRBD2. There are 15 residues in the CDR3. The V and J ends lost 2 bases and 0 bases, in that order; junction bases with no gene match: 2. Germline V gene sequence: CDR1 SGHDN, CDR2 FVKESK. CDR3 bases: TGTGCCAGCAGCCAAAGGACTAGCGCCTCCTACGAGCAGTACTTC. Protein product: CASSQRTSASYEQYF. The complete variable domain, with remaining parts taken from reference TRBV14 and TRBJ2-7, reads EAGVTQFPSHSVIEKGQTVTLRCDPISGHDNLYWYRRVMGKEIKFLLHFVKESKQDESGMPNNRFLAERTGGTYSTLKVQPAELEDSGVYFCASSQRTSASYEQYFGPGTRLTVT.

The chain links TRBV5-1 to TRBJ1-1; 9 bases map to TRBD1. Germline trimming cut 3 bases from V and 1 base from J; bases unmatched to any gene: 7. The CDR3 is made up of 16 amino acids. Germline V gene data show CDR1 as SGHRS and CDR2 as YFSETQ. The CDR3 DNA is TGCGCCAGCAGCTCCGGACAGGGGACGGGGAACACTGAAGCTTTCTTT. It codes for CASSSGQGTGNTEAFF.

The chain recombines TRBV15 with TRBJ2-5; perhaps TRBD1 as D (7 bases). The V end was cut by 7 bases, the J end by 6 bases, with 24 bases between. Germline V CDR1 and CDR2: LNHNV, YYDKDF (reference sequence). The CDR3 is 16 amino acids. The CDR3 DNA is TGTGCCACCACCTCCGGGGCGGGACAGCCTTCGAAGACCCAGTACTTC. The encoded protein is CATTSGAGQPSKTQYF.

The CDR3 sequence: CASSLDPGRNQPQHF. In DNA, the CDR3 is TGTGCCAGCAGCTTAGACCCGGGGCGCAATCAGCCCCAGCATTTT. The chain uses TRBV11-2 and TRBJ1-5; a possible D gene is TRBD1 (5 bases). Germline V gives CDR1 SGHAT, CDR2 FQNNGV. Trimming left V 0 bases short and J 2 bases short, with 8 bases between. This CDR3 spans 15 amino acids.

The V and J genes are TRBV30 and TRBJ1-5; D ambiguous. Germline CDR1 GTSNPN, CDR2 SVGIG (reference sequence). This CDR3 spans 13 amino acids. The germline V and J ends were trimmed by 2 bases and 6 bases, with 11 bases remaining between them. The CDR3 DNA reads TGTGCCTGGAGTAGGGCTGAGGCTCAGCCCCAGCATTTT. This codes for CAWSRAEAQPQHF.

The chain links TRBV5-6 to TRBJ2-4; D remains unclear. Germline CDR1 is SGHDT and CDR2 is YYEEEE. V lost 0 bases and J 6 bases, leaving 13 bases between the germline ends. This CDR3 region has 15 residues. The CDR3 DNA sequence: TGTGCCAGCAGCTTGGTGGGCGGAGTTTCAAACATTCAGTACTTC. As protein: CASSLVGGVSNIQYF.

J is TRBJ1-5 and V is TRBV6-4, with no clear D. V shed 2 bases and J shed 6 bases, with 8 bases lying between them. CDR1 and CDR2 from the germline V gene are MRHNA and SNTAGT. The CDR3 is 13 amino acids. The DNA for the CDR3 is TGTGCCAGCAGTGACAGGGTTGGTCAGCCCCAGCATTTT. This codes for CASSDRVGQPQHF.

J is TRBJ2-5 and V is TRBV10-3; 7 nucleotides agree with TRBD1. CDR1 ENHRY and CDR2 SYGVKD come from the germline V gene. The trim removed 5 bases at V and 1 base at J, leaving 7 bases unmatched. The CDR3 loop spans 15 amino acids. This chain's CDR3 is CAISLTGPGQETQYF. The DNA of the CDR3 is TGTGCCATCAGTTTGACAGGGCCGGGCCAAGAGACCCAGTACTTC.

The chain couples TRBV5-4 to TRBJ2-5; a possible D gene is TRBD1 (5 bases). The germline V gene encodes CDR1 SGHNT and CDR2 YYREEE (reference sequence). This CDR3 has 15 residues. With 3 bases removed from V and 3 bases from J, the gap between germline ends came to 15 bases. CDR3 sequence reads: CASSSRRSGKETQYF. The CDR3 DNA reads as TGTGCCAGCAGCTCTCGCCGGTCAGGGAAAGAGACCCAGTACTTC.

CDR3 region: CASSLATTTGELFF. The CDR3 region has the DNA TGCGCCAGCAGCTTGGCAACAACCACCGGGGAGCTGTTTTTT. The chain joins TRBV5-1 to TRBJ2-2; D is uncertain. The CDR3 is made up of 14 amino acids. Germline lookup yields CDR1 SGHRS and CDR2 YFSETQ. Trimming removed 0 bases from V and 4 bases from J, with 7 bases in between.

The V call is TRBV4-3, the J call TRBJ2-7, with D possibly TRBD2 on 5 matching bases. Germline V gives CDR1 LGHNA, CDR2 YSLEER. With 0 bases removed from V and 0 bases from J, the gap between germline ends came to 15 bases. This CDR3 contains 17 residues. The CDR3 region is CASSQEVVGSNSYEQYF. CDR3 nucleotide sequence: TGCGCCAGCAGCCAAGAGGTTGTAGGGAGTAACTCCTACGAGCAGTACTTC.

The J gene is TRBJ1-5, the V gene TRBV7-2; a possible D gene is TRBD1 (5 bases). The CDR3 has 13 amino acids. From germline, CDR1 is SGHTA and CDR2 FQGNSA. V lost 10 bases, J lost 3 bases, and 13 bases lay in between. The CDR3 spells CATGGGPNQPQHF. CDR3 DNA sequence: TGTGCCACCGGGGGTGGCCCCAATCAGCCCCAGCATTTT.

On this clone itself: Other DNA sequences in this sample translate to the same CDR3. CDR3 sequence reads: CASSVAGGPQETQYF. CDR3 DNA sequence: TGTGCCAGCAGCGTAGCGGGGGGGCCCCAAGAGACCCAGTACTTC. The chain combines TRBV9 with TRBJ2-5; 8 bases line up with TRBD2. The CDR3 loop spans 15 amino acids. Looked up from germline, CDR1 is SGDLS and CDR2 is YYNGEE. The trim removed 0 bases at V and 1 base at J, leaving 2 bases unmatched.